The entry that follows covers one TCR beta chain sequence. CDR3 length: 14 residues. From germline, CDR1 is SGDLS and CDR2 YYNGEE. After removal of 2 bases from V and 8 bases from J, the junction contained 6 bases not matched to a gene. This sample was taken from a study of control samples from healthy donors and cancer patients. TCRdb's table, derived via immunoSEQ multiplex PCR, lists solely in-frame clones and lacks some. In the table there are about 250,000 clones, about four fifths of which are singletons. Sequencing was done on a sample of PBMCs. The rearrangement links TRBV9 to TRBJ2-3; 9 positions agree with TRBD2. This receptor was taken from an older woman with lung cancer. The CDR3 region has the DNA TGTGCCAGCAGCGTCGCGGGGGGGAGCGCTACGCAGTATTTT. This gives the protein CASSVAGGSATQYF.